A selection of T cell receptor beta chains follows, all from one sample in a study of patients and donors after allogeneic stem cell transplantation. TCRdb redid the calling of the RT-PCR reads with MiXCR, one entry per CDR3 protein. The top ten hold roughly 6% of the sample, which has 900,000 to 1,000,000 distinct CDR3 sequences, about a sixth seen once. Sequencing used blood, either unsorted or a sorted T cell fraction (not recorded which). These receptors were obtained from a human donor who was either an allogeneic HSCT recipient or a stem cell or donor lymphocyte infusion donor (not recorded which). It is not recorded whose cells these are; they may come from a transplant donor. CDR3s include the opening cysteine and the closing phenylalanine or tryptophan. The order of the fields is CDR3 DNA, CDR3 protein, J gene, V gene, clone size, D gene. The D gene is left open where the match is weak. Size is omitted from some rows. Given values are once, few, many or a class for expanded clones.

TGCAGTCCCGATGGCTACACCTTC | CSPDGYTF | TRBJ1-2 | TRBV20-1 | few | -
TGTGCCAGCAGTGTCACCCACGAGCAGTACTTC | CASSVTHEQYF | TRBJ2-7 | TRBV2 | few | -
TGTGCCAGCAGTCCGTTAAAGGGCCGTAGTCTCTACGAGCAGTACTTC | CASSPLKGRSLYEQYF | TRBJ2-7 | TRBV12-3/TRBV12-4 | - | -
TGCAGTGCTAGGGTGTCTAGGGGGGGAATCAACACTGAAGCTTTCTTT | CSARVSRGGINTEAFF | TRBJ1-1 | TRBV20-1 | few | -
TGTGCCAGCAGTTACGTGTCTAAAGCTCCCAATGAGCAGTTCTTC | CASSYVSKAPNEQFF | TRBJ2-1 | TRBV6-2/TRBV6-3 | - | -
TGTGCCATCAGTGATGACAGTTACACTGAAGCTTTCTTT | CAISDDSYTEAFF | TRBJ1-1 | TRBV10-3 | few | -
TGTGCCAGCAGTTTAGTGGACAGATATGAAAAACTGTTTTTT | CASSLVDRYEKLFF | TRBJ1-4 | TRBV12-3/TRBV12-4 | few | -
TGTGCCAGCAGCTTAGAAAGGGGTCCGCAGTATTTT | CASSLERGPQYF | TRBJ2-3 | TRBV7-9 | - | -
TGTGCCAGCAGCCTCCATCGACTAGCGGGGGGCGTTTTC | CASSLHRLAGGVF | TRBJ2-1 | TRBV5-6 | - | TRBD2
TGTGCCAGCAGCTTGGAATCTCTGAACTATGGCTACACCTTC | CASSLESLNYGYTF | TRBJ1-2 | TRBV5-6 | few | -
TGTGCCAGCAGTGACTCGGTGCGGAGGAGCTCCTACGAGCAGTACTTC | CASSDSVRRSSYEQYF | TRBJ2-7 | TRBV6-4 | - | -
TGCAGTGCTAGAGATATGACTAGCGGTCACAATGAGCAGTTCTTC | CSARDMTSGHNEQFF | TRBJ2-1 | TRBV20-1 | - | TRBD2
TGCAGTGCCGAGACGGCACGCTCCTACGAGCAGTACTTC | CSAETARSYEQYF | TRBJ2-7 | TRBV20-1 | few | -
TGCGCCAGCAGCTTGGATTGGGCGCTGGATACGCAGTATTTT | CASSLDWALDTQYF | TRBJ2-3 | TRBV5-1 | few | -
TGTGCCACCAGCAGAGATCGTGGCGATAGCGGGATACGTGAGCAGTTCTTC | CATSRDRGDSGIREQFF | TRBJ2-1 | TRBV15 | - | TRBD2
TGTGCCAGCAGCTTGGTTCGGCAGGGCCTCGGGGAAGGCAATCAGCCCCAGCATTTT | CASSLVRQGLGEGNQPQHF | TRBJ1-5 | TRBV5-4 | - | -
TGTGCCATCCGGGACAGAAACGATACGCAGTATTTT | CAIRDRNDTQYF | TRBJ2-3 | TRBV10-3 | - | TRBD1
TGTGCCAGCAGCCAAGCGTGGGACATGAGCTCTGGGGCCAACGTCCTGACTTTC | CASSQAWDMSSGANVLTF | TRBJ2-6 | TRBV14 | - | -
TGTGCCAGCAAAGGGTTGGTAGCGGGATCAGATACGCAGTATTTT | CASKGLVAGSDTQYF | TRBJ2-3 | TRBV2 | few | TRBD2
TGCAGTGCACCGCCGGGAGGGGGTGACAATCAGCCCCAGCATTTT | CSAPPGGGDNQPQHF | TRBJ1-5 | TRBV20-1 | many | -
TGTGCCAGCAGCTTGACAGGGTATCAGTACACCTTC | CASSLTGYQYTF | TRBJ1-2 | TRBV7-2 | few | TRBD1
TGTGCCAGCAGCAAAAGCGGCAGGGGGGAGGCCGGGGAGCTGTTTTTT | CASSKSGRGEAGELFF | TRBJ2-2 | TRBV21-1 | few | -
TGTGCCAGCAGCGTGGGGCATGTCCAAGAGACCCAGTACTTC | CASSVGHVQETQYF | TRBJ2-5 | TRBV5-5 | - | -
TGTGCCAGCAGCGACAGGGACTCGGGTACGCAGTATTTT | CASSDRDSGTQYF | TRBJ2-3 | TRBV7-3 | - | -
TGTGCCAGCAGTTTAAGGTTGGTTAGGGACCTTTACAATGAGCAGTTCTTC | CASSLRLVRDLYNEQFF | TRBJ2-1 | TRBV27 | few | -
TGTGCCAGCAGTTTGGGCACGGGACTGAGATACGAGCAGTACTTC | CASSLGTGLRYEQYF | TRBJ2-7 | TRBV12-3/TRBV12-4 | - | -
TGCGCCAGCAGGCCCGATTCCGGGACAGGGAGACCGCCGCAGTTCTTC | CASRPDSGTGRPPQFF | TRBJ2-1 | TRBV5-1 | - | TRBD1
TGTGCCAGCAGAGGTACCGGGACAGGGGAAGAGACCCAGTACTTC | CASRGTGTGEETQYF | TRBJ2-5 | TRBV6-1 | few | TRBD1
TGCAGTGCACAACTGTCAGATACGCAGTATTTT | CSAQLSDTQYF | TRBJ2-3 | TRBV20-1 | - | -
TGTGCCACCAGCTCCGGGACAGGGCTATTACATGAGCAGTTCTTC | CATSSGTGLLHEQFF | TRBJ2-1 | TRBV24-1 | - | TRBD1
TGTGCCAGCAGTTCCTTCAGGGGGGACGAGCAGTACTTC | CASSSFRGDEQYF | TRBJ2-7 | TRBV27 | - | -
TGTGCCAGCAGTGGGACAGGGACTCCCTACGAGCAGTACTTC | CASSGTGTPYEQYF | TRBJ2-7 | TRBV2 | few | TRBD1
TGTGCCATCAGTGACCGGCAGGAATCTAATGAAAAACTGTTTTTT | CAISDRQESNEKLFF | TRBJ1-4 | TRBV10-3 | - | -
TGTGCCAGCAGAGGCCGGGACAGGGTCACCGGGGAGCTGTTTTTT | CASRGRDRVTGELFF | TRBJ2-2 | TRBV2 | few | TRBD1
TGTGCCAGCAGCGAACTAGCGGGGGCCAGGGAGACCCAGTACTTC | CASSELAGARETQYF | TRBJ2-5 | TRBV6-1 | many | TRBD2
TGTGCCAGCAGTTCAGGGAGAGCCTACGAGCAGTACTTC | CASSSGRAYEQYF | TRBJ2-7 | TRBV27 | many | -
TGTGCAATCAGGAAGGTGAACACTGAAGCTTTCTTT | CAIRKVNTEAFF | TRBJ1-1 | TRBV10-3 | many | -
TGTGCCAGCAGCGGTACCGGGACAGGGTACGAGCAGTACTTC | CASSGTGTGYEQYF | TRBJ2-7 | TRBV5-5 | few | TRBD1
TGTGCCAGCAGATCAGGGTATGCAGATACGCAGTATTTT | CASRSGYADTQYF | TRBJ2-3 | TRBV7-2 | - | -
TGTGCCAGCAGTTTTGGGCACCCCAGCCGTGAGCAGTACTTC | CASSFGHPSREQYF | TRBJ2-7 | TRBV12-3/TRBV12-4 | few | -
TGTGCCAGCAGGGGAATGATGGGGTCCGGGGAGCTGTTTTTT | CASRGMMGSGELFF | TRBJ2-2 | TRBV2 | - | -
TGTGCCATCAGTGAGTCTGGCAATAGAAACACCATATATTTT | CAISESGNRNTIYF | TRBJ1-3 | TRBV10-3 | few | -
TGTGCCAGCAGCTTTGGATGGACTAGCAACAATGAGCAGTTCTTC | CASSFGWTSNNEQFF | TRBJ2-1 | TRBV5-4 | - | TRBD2
TGCAGTGCTAGAGGGGGGGGCGGTCAGCCCCAGCATTTT | CSARGGGGQPQHF | TRBJ1-5 | TRBV20-1 | few | -
TGCAGTGCTAGAGATACGGGCGGGAGCGCTGGCACCGGGGAGCTGTTTTTT | CSARDTGGSAGTGELFF | TRBJ2-2 | TRBV20-1 | - | TRBD2
TGTGCCAGCAGCGACGGGGAGGGGACAGGCAGTGGCTACACCTTC | CASSDGEGTGSGYTF | TRBJ1-2 | TRBV7-9 | many | TRBD1
TGCGCCAGCAGCCAAGAGTACCCGGGGACGGCCAATTCACCCCTCCACTTT | CASSQEYPGTANSPLHF | TRBJ1-6 | TRBV4-3 | - | -
TGTGCCATCAGTGCTATTTCGGTCACTAGCTCCTACAATGAGCAGTTCTTC | CAISAISVTSSYNEQFF | TRBJ2-1 | TRBV10-3 | many | -
TGTGCCACCAGTGGAGGGTACACAGATACGCAGTATTTT | CATSGGYTDTQYF | TRBJ2-3 | TRBV24-1 | few | -
TGTGCCAGCAGAGAGGGTAGCTCCTACGAGCAGTACTTC | CASREGSSYEQYF | TRBJ2-7 | TRBV6-6 | - | -
TGTGCCAGCAGTGAACAGGGAGGGTTCTACACCGGGGAGCTGTTTTTT | CASSEQGGFYTGELFF | TRBJ2-2 | TRBV25-1 | - | TRBD2
TGTGCCAGCAGCCAACAGGGGGCAGGGCCCCAGCATTTT | CASSQQGAGPQHF | TRBJ1-5 | TRBV4-2 | - | TRBD1
TGTGCCAGCGAATATCCTGGGGCCTATGGCTACACCTTC | CASEYPGAYGYTF | TRBJ1-2 | TRBV7-9 | - | -